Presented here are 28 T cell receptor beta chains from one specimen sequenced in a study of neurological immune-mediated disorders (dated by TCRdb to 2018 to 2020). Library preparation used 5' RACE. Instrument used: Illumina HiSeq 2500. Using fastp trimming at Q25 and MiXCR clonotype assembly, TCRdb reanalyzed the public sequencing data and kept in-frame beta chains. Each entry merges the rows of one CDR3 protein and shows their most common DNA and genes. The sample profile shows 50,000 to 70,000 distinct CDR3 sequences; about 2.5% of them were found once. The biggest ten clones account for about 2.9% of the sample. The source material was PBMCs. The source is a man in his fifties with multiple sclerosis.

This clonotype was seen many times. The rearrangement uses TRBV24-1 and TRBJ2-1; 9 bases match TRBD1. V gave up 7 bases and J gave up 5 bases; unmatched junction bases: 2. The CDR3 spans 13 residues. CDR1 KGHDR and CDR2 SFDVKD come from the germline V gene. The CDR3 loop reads CATRGDRDNEQFF. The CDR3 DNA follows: TGTGCCACCAGGGGGGACAGGGACAATGAGCAGTTCTTC.

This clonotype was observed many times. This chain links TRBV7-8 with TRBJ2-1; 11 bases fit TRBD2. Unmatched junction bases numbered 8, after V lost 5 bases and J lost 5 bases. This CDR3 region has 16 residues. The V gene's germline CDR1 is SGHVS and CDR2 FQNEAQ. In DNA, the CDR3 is TGTGCCAGCAGCGCTACTAGCGGGGGTGCCCACAATGAGCAGTTCTTC. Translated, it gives CASSATSGGAHNEQFF.

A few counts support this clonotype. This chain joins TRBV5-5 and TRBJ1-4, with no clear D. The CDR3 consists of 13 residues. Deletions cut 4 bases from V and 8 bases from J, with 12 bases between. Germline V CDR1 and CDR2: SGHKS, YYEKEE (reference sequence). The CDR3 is CASSLRTREKLFF. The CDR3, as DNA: TGTGCCAGCAGCCTTCGGACGAGAGAAAAACTGTTTTTT.

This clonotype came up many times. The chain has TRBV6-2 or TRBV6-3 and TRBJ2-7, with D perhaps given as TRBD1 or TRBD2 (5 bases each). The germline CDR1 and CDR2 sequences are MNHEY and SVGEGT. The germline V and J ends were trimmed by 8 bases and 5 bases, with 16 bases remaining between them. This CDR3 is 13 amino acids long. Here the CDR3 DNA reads TGTGCCAGCGCTGGGACGTCCCAAAACGAGCAGTACTTC. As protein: CASAGTSQNEQYF.

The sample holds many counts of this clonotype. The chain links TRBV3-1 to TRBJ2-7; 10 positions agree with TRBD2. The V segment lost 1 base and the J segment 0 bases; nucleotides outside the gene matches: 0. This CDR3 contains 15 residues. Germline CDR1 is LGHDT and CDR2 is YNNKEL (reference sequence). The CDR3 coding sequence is TGTGCCAGCAGCCAAGCTAGCGGGGGCTCCTACGAGCAGTACTTC. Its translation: CASSQASGGSYEQYF.

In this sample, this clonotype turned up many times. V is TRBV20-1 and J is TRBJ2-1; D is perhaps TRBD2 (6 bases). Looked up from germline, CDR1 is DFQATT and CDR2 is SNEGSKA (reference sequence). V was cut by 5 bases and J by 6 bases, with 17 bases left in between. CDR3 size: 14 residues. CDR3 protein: CSAFLAGQSNEQFF. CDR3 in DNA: TGCAGTGCTTTCTTGGCGGGGCAAAGCAATGAGCAGTTCTTC.

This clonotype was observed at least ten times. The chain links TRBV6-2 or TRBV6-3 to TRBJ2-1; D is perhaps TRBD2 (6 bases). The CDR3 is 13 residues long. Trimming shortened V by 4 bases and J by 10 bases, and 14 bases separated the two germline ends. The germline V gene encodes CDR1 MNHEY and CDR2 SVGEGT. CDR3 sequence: CASSFGTFGEQFF. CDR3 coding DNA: TGTGCCAGCAGTTTTGGGACTTTCGGAGAGCAGTTCTTC.

CDR3 region: CASSQERRETQYF. The CDR3 nucleotides read TGTGCCAGCAGCCAAGAGCGGCGGGAGACCCAGTACTTC. The rearrangement uses TRBV3-1 and TRBJ2-5; D ambiguous. V was cut by 0 bases and J by 5 bases, with 7 bases left in between. CDR1 and CDR2 (germline): LGHDT, YNNKEL (reference sequence). There are 13 residues in the CDR3.

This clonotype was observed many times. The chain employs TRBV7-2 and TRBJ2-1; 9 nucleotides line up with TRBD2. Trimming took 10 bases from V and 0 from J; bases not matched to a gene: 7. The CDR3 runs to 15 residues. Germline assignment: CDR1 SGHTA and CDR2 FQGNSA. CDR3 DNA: TGTACCACGAGCCTAGCGGGGATCTCCTACAATGAGCAGTTCTTC. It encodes CTTSLAGISYNEQFF. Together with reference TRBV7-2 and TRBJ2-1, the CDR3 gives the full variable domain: GAGVSQSPSNKVTEKGKDVELRCDPISGHTALYWYRQSLGQGLEFLIYFQGNSAPDKSGLPSDRFSAERTGGSVSTLTIQRTQQEDSAVYLCTTSLAGISYNEQFFGPGTRLTVL.

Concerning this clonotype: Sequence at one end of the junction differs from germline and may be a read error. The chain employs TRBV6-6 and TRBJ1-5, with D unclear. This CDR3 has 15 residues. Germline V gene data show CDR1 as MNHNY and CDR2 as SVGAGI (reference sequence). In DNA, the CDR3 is TGTGCCAGCAGTTACTCGGAACGCGTGAATAAGACCCAGAATTTT. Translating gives CASSYSERVNKTQNF.

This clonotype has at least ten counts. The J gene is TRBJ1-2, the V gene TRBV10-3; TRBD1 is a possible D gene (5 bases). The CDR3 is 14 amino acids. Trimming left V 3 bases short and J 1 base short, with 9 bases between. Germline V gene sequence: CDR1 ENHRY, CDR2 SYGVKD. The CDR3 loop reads CAISDGGLNYGYTF. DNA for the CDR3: TGTGCCATCAGTGATGGGGGACTTAACTATGGCTACACCTTC.

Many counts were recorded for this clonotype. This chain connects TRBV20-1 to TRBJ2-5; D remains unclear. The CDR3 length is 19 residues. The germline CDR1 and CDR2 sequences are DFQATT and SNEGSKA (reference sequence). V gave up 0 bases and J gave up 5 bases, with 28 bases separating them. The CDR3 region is CSARDRPGGHTKSIETQYF. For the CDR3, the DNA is TGCAGTGCTAGAGATCGACCAGGCGGCCATACCAAAAGTATCGAGACCCAGTACTTC.

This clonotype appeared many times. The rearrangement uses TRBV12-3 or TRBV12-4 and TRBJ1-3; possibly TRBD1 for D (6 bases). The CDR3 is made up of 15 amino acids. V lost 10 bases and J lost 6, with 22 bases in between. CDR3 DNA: TGTGCCACCATGAACCTTGGACAGCGTGCAAACACCATATATTTT. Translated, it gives CATMNLGQRANTIYF.

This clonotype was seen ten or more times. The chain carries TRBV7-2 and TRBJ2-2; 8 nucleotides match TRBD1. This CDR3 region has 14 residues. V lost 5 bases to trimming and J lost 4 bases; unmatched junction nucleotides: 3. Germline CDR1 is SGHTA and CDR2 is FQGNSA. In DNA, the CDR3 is TGTGCCAGCAGCCCCGGACAGGGCACCGGGGAGCTGTTTTTT. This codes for CASSPGQGTGELFF.

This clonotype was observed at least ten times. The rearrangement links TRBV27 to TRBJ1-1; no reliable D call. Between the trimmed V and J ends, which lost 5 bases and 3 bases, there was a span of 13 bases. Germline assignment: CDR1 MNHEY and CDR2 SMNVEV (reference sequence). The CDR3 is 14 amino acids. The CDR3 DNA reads TGTGCCAGCAGTCGTTCGGGGTCGTACACTGAAGCTTTCTTT. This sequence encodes CASSRSGSYTEAFF.

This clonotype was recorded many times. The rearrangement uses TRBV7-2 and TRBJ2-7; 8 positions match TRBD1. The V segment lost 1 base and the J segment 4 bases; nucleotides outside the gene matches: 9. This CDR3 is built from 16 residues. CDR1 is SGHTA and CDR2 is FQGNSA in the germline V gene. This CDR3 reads CASSLGTPGGGYEQYF. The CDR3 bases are TGTGCCAGCAGCTTAGGCACGCCAGGGGGCGGTTACGAGCAGTACTTC.

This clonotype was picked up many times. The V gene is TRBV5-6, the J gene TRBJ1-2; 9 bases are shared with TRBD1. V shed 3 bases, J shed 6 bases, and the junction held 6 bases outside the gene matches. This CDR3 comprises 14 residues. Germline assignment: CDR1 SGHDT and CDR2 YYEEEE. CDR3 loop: CASSWGQGSNGYTF. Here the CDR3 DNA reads TGTGCCAGCAGCTGGGGACAGGGCTCAAATGGCTACACCTTC.

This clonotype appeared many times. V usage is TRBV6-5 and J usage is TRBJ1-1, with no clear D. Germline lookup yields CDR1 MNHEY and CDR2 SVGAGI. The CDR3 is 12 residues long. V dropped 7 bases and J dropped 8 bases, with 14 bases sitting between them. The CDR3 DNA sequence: TGTGCCAGCATCAAAGCGGGTTCCGAAGCTTTCTTT. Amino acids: CASIKAGSEAFF.

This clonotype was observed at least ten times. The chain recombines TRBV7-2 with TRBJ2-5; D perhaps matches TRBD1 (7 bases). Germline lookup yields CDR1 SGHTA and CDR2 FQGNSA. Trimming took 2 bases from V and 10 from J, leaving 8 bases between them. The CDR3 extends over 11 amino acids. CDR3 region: CASSLQGGQYF. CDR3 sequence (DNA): TGTGCCAGCAGCTTACAGGGGGGCCAGTACTTC.

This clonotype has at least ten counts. CDR3 DNA: TGTGCCAGCAGTTATCTTTCGGGGGGGGACGAGCAGTACTTC. It translates to CASSYLSGGDEQYF. The rearrangement uses TRBV6-5 and TRBJ2-7; 8 bases fit TRBD2. The CDR3 runs to 14 residues. Germline assignment: CDR1 MNHEY and CDR2 SVGAGI. The junction had 6 bases not matched to a gene; V was cut back by 3 bases and J by 5 bases.

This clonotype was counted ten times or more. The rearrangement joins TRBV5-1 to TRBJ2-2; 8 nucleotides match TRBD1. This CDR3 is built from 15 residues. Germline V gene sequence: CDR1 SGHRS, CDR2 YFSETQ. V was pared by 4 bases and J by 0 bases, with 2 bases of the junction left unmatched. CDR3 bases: TGCGCCAGCAGCCCGGGACAGGCGAACACCGGGGAGCTGTTTTTT. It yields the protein CASSPGQANTGELFF. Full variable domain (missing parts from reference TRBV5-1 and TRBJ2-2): KAGVTQTPRYLIKTRGQQVTLSCSPISGHRSVSWYQQTPGQGLQFLFEYFSETQRNKGNFPGRFSGRQFSNSRSEMNVSTLELGDSALYLCASSPGQANTGELFFGEGSRLTVL.

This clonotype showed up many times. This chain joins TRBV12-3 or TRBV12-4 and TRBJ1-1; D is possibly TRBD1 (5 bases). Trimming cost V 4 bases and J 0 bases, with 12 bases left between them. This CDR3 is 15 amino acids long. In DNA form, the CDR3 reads TGTGCCAGCAGTTCCGGGGGACGTTTGAACACTGAAGCTTTCTTT. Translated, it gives CASSSGGRLNTEAFF.

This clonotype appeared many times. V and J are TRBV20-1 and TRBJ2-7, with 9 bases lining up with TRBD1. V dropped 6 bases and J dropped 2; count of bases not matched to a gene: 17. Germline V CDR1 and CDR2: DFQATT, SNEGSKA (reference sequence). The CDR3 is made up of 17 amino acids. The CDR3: CSAVSGTGRLTTYEQYF. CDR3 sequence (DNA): TGCAGTGCCGTTTCCGGGACAGGGCGCTTAACTACCTACGAGCAGTACTTC.

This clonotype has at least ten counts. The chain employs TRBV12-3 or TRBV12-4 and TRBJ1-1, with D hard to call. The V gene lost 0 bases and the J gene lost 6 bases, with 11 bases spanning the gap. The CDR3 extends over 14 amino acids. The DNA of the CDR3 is TGTGCCAGCAGTTTAGCCCCCAGTTGGGCTGAAGCTTTCTTT. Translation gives CASSLAPSWAEAFF.

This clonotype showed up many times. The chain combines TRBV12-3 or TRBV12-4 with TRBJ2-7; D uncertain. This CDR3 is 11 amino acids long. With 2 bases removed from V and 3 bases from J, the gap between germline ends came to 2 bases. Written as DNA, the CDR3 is TGTGCCAGCAGTTTATACTACGAGCAGTACTTC. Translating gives CASSLYYEQYF.

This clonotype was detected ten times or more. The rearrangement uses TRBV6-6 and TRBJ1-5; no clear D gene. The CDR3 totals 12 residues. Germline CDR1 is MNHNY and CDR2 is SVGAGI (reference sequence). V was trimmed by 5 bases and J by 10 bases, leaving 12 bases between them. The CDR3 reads CASSPRSDPQHF. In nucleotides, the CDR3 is TGTGCCAGCAGTCCGAGGAGTGATCCCCAGCATTTT.

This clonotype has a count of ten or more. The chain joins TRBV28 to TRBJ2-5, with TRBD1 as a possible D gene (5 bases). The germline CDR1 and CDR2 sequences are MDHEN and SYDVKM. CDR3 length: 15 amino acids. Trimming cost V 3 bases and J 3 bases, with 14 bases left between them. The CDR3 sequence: CASSLGLVSKETQYF. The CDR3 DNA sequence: TGTGCCAGCAGTTTGGGGCTTGTAAGCAAAGAGACCCAGTACTTC.

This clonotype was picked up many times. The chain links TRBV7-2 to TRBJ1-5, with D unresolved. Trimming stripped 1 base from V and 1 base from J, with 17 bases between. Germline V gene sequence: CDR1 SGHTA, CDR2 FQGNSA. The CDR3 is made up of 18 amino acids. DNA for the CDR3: TGTGCCAGCAGCTTAGAGTTCTGGACGACTCGGAGCAATCAGCCCCAGCATTTT. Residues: CASSLEFWTTRSNQPQHF.